This T cell receptor beta chain is drawn from a study of T cells in localized non-small cell lung cancer. General study points: A median of around 60 clones ranked among the top 100 in tumor appeared in adjacent lung. Sequencing was restricted to one tumor region; therefore, heterogeneity remains possible. The greatest T cell clonality was found in uninvolved adjacent lung (higher than in tumor). Increased T cell density in blood showed an association with longer overall survival.

As regards this clone: The target antigen is unknown.

Only in-frame clones appear in the TCRdb table, and some are missing; sequencing was by immunoSEQ multiplex PCR. This table has around 79,000 clones, 80% appearing once. Germline assignment: CDR1 SQVTM and CDR2 ANQGSEA. Trimming stripped 5 bases from V and 4 bases from J, with 11 bases between. This CDR3 contains 12 residues. V and J are TRBV29-1 and TRBJ2-5, with D perhaps assigned TRBD1 or TRBD2 (6 bases each). The starting material was PBMCs, obtained before any cancer treatment. The receptor was derived from a man between 40 and 75 years old with stage II squamous cell lung carcinoma. The CDR3 is CSVPEGGETQYF. The CDR3 nucleotides are TGCAGCGTTCCCGAGGGGGGAGAGACCCAGTACTTC. The complete variable domain, with remaining parts taken from reference TRBV29-1 and TRBJ2-5, reads SAVISQKPSRDICQRGTSLTIQCQVDSQVTMMFWYRQQPGQSLTLIATANQGSEATYESGFVIDKFPISRPNLTFSTLTVSNMSPEDSSIYLCSVPEGGETQYFGPGTRLLVL.